A single sample gave rise to the 22 T cell receptor beta chains below, sequenced in a study of T cell responses to AZD1222 COVID-19 vaccine (dated by TCRdb to the early 2020s). The library was built by means of the immunoSEQ multiplex PCR assay. TCRdb took this table from immuneACCESS and kept in-frame rearrangements with V and J called. Such tables lack part of the clones; where checked against another copy, unresolved V genes explain under half of the gap, and the rest is unexplained. This sample is represented by roughly 150,000 clones; 85% to 95% of them were singletons. Roughly 1.6% of the sample lies in the top ten. Per the publication, the time point label means: about 28 days (+/-7) after the second vaccine dose. The material was peripheral blood, obtained 28 days after the second AZD1222 dose. The receptors stem from an adult who received the AZD1222 COVID-19 vaccine.

The chain is built from TRBV5-5 and TRBJ2-7; 8 positions agree with TRBD1. This CDR3 comprises 14 residues. Per germline, CDR1 SGHKS and CDR2 YYEKEE (reference sequence). Trimming at V came to 2 bases and at J to 3 bases, leaving 4 bases not matched to a gene. The CDR3: CASSLLDRGYEQYF. CDR3 sequence (DNA): TGTGCCAGCAGCTTATTAGACAGGGGCTACGAGCAGTACTTC.

The chain links TRBV28 to TRBJ2-2; D is undetermined. Trimming cost V 7 bases and J 7 bases, with 10 bases left between them. Per germline, CDR1 MDHEN and CDR2 SYDVKM. The CDR3 sequence is 12 residues long. CDR3 loop: CASTPVVGELFF. CDR3 nucleotides: TGTGCCAGCACTCCGGTGGTCGGGGAGCTGTTTTTT.

The chain has TRBV12-3 or TRBV12-4 and TRBJ2-7; D ambiguous. Trimming cost V 6 bases and J 2 bases, with 11 bases left between them. The CDR3 totals 13 residues. CDR3 DNA: TGTGCCAGCAGCCCATTACTAACCTACGAGCAGTACTTC. It is translated as CASSPLLTYEQYF.

This clone came up a few times. The chain couples TRBV11-2 to TRBJ2-7; D not resolved. Germline CDR1 and CDR2: SGHAT and FQNNGV. V was trimmed by 0 bases and J by 6 bases, leaving 15 bases between them. The length of the CDR3 is 15 residues. This CDR3 is CASSLDLVRVGEQYF. The CDR3 coding sequence is TGTGCCAGCAGCTTAGATCTGGTTCGGGTTGGCGAGCAGTACTTC. Full variable domain (rest looked up from reference TRBV11-2 and TRBJ2-7): EAGVAQSPRYKIIEKRQSVAFWCNPISGHATLYWYQQILGQGPKLLIQFQNNGVVDDSQLPKDRFSAERLKGVDSTLKIQPAKLEDSAVYLCASSLDLVRVGEQYFGPGTRLTVT.

As to this clone: An end of the junction differs from the germline gene, which may be a read error. The chain uses TRBV7-7 and TRBJ2-1; tentatively, D is TRBD2 (6 bases). Germline V gene lookup returns CDR1 SSHAT and CDR2 FNYEAQ (reference sequence). CDR3 length equals 13 residues. The CDR3 spells CASSLALANEQFF. The DNA for the CDR3 is TGTGCTAGCAGCTTGGCTCTAGCGAATGAGCAGTTCTTC.

The DNA for the CDR3 is TGTGCCAGCAGCCAAGAGGGGTTTAAGCGGGGGGACTCAGATACGCAGTATTTT. It yields the protein CASSQEGFKRGDSDTQYF. The chain carries TRBV4-2 and TRBJ2-3, with 9 nucleotides matching TRBD2. CDR3 length equals 18 residues. Germline trimming cut 0 bases from V and 4 bases from J; bases unmatched to any gene: 11. Germline assignment: CDR1 LGHNA and CDR2 YNFKEQ.

Comments on this clone: Other DNA sequences in this specimen translate into the identical CDR3. The chain couples TRBV11-2 to TRBJ1-6; D uncertain. Germline V lookup: CDR1 SGHAT, CDR2 FQNNGV. There are 15 residues in the CDR3. The V gene lost 3 bases and the J gene lost 5 bases, with 11 bases spanning the gap. The chain's CDR3 is CASSLDRGNNSPLHF. For the CDR3, the DNA is TGTGCCAGCAGCTTGGACCGGGGAAATAATTCACCCCTCCACTTT.

The chain uses TRBV5-6 and TRBJ1-1, with D hard to call. Germline V gene data show CDR1 as SGHDT and CDR2 as YYEEEE. Trimming left V 5 bases short and J 6 bases short, with 17 bases between. This CDR3 is built from 14 residues. This CDR3 is CASRGRRGRAEAFF. The DNA for the CDR3 is TGTGCCAGCAGAGGCCGTCGGGGTAGGGCTGAAGCTTTCTTT.

This sequence joins TRBV7-2 and TRBJ1-3; 7 bases line up with TRBD1. This CDR3 spans 13 amino acids. The trim removed 6 bases at V and 10 bases at J, leaving 9 bases unmatched. In germline, CDR1 is SGHTA, CDR2 FQGNSA. CDR3 residues: CASRRDSRATIYF. The CDR3, as DNA: TGTGCCAGCAGACGGGACAGCCGCGCAACCATATATTTT.

CDR3 sequence (DNA): TGTGCCTGGGAACCGGGACTTAGGGCCTACGAGCAGTACTTC. It specifies CAWEPGLRAYEQYF. J is TRBJ2-7 and V is TRBV30; D might be TRBD2 (6 bases). V was clipped by 5 bases and J by 2 bases, with 16 bases between them. Germline values: CDR1 GTSNPN, CDR2 SVGIG (reference sequence). The CDR3 sequence is 14 residues long.

The chain combines TRBV7-2 with TRBJ1-4, with 7 nucleotides matching TRBD1. The V segment lost 4 bases and the J segment 8 bases; nucleotides outside the gene matches: 7. The CDR3 has 14 residues. CDR1 is SGHTA and CDR2 is FQGNSA in the germline V gene. The CDR3 bases are TGTGCCAGCAGCTGGGACAGTGGTGCGGAAAAACTGTTTTTT. Translating gives CASSWDSGAEKLFF.

V gene TRBV4-2 combines with J gene TRBJ1-5; no definite D call. In germline, CDR1 is LGHNA, CDR2 YNFKEQ. Trimming removed 0 bases at V and 0 bases at J, with 12 bases between. This CDR3 comprises 17 residues. CDR3 region: CASSQDPGLYSNQPQHF. The CDR3 bases are TGTGCCAGCAGCCAAGATCCGGGCCTTTATAGCAATCAGCCCCAGCATTTT.

The rearrangement joins TRBV2 to TRBJ1-1, with unresolved D. Trimming shortened V by 7 bases and J by 4 bases, and 10 bases separated the two germline ends. This CDR3 region has 12 residues. CDR1 SNHLY and CDR2 FYNNEI come from the germline V gene. CDR3 sequence reads: CASMESITEAFF. CDR3 nucleotide sequence: TGTGCCAGCATGGAGAGTATCACTGAAGCTTTCTTT.

The DNA for the CDR3 is TGTGCCAGCAGGATGGGGACTAATCCGCAGTATTTT. This encodes CASRMGTNPQYF. V gene TRBV6-5 combines with J gene TRBJ2-3; 7 bases are a match to TRBD2. CDR3 length equals 12 residues. The trim removed 6 bases at V and 10 bases at J, leaving 7 bases unmatched. Germline V lookup: CDR1 MNHEY, CDR2 SVGAGI.

The chain has TRBV5-1 and TRBJ1-2; D unresolved. The V and J ends lost 5 bases and 3 bases respectively, with 11 bases between them. The CDR3 sequence is 13 residues long. From germline, CDR1 is SGHRS and CDR2 YFSETQ. The CDR3: CASSSTYDYGYTF. The CDR3 nucleotides are TGCGCCAGCAGTTCGACATATGACTATGGCTACACCTTC.

This clone was seen a few times. The chain joins TRBV3-1 (or the pseudogene TRBV3-2) to TRBJ1-2; the match to TRBD1 covers 7 bases. The CDR3 spans 16 residues. Trimming cost V 0 bases and J 8 bases; bases outside gene matches: 12. CDR1 LGHDT and CDR2 YNNKEL come from the germline V gene (reference sequence). The CDR3 is CASSQEGTVAVSGYTF. In nucleotides, the CDR3 is TGTGCCAGCAGCCAAGAAGGGACAGTGGCGGTGAGCGGCTACACCTTC.

This chain connects TRBV9 to TRBJ1-6; 8 nucleotides line up with TRBD1. Germline V lookup: CDR1 SGDLS, CDR2 YYNGEE. V lost 0 bases, J lost 14 bases, and 13 bases stayed unmatched. CDR3 size: 16 residues. The CDR3 DNA is TGTGCCAGCAGCGTAGAACCGGACAGGGCTGCCAAAGCCCTCCACTTT. Protein: CASSVEPDRAAKALHF.

This clone was observed a handful of times. The rearrangement links TRBV9 to TRBJ2-1; TRBD2 aligns across 8 bases. Germline CDR1 reads SGDLS; CDR2 reads YYNGEE. This CDR3 is built from 15 residues. Losses at the gene ends were 0 bases for V and 6 bases for J; bases not matched to a gene: 5. CDR3 protein: CASSVDRLAGNEQFF. The CDR3 DNA reads TGTGCCAGCAGCGTAGATAGGCTAGCGGGCAATGAGCAGTTCTTC.

This clone was detected a few times. The gene calls are TRBV6-2 or TRBV6-3 and TRBJ1-1, with D hard to call. The germline V and J ends were trimmed by 5 bases and 0 bases, with 7 bases remaining between them. The length of the CDR3 is 13 residues. The germline V gene has CDR1 MNHEY and CDR2 SVGEGT. The CDR3 loop reads CASSVGMNTEAFF. CDR3 in DNA: TGTGCCAGCAGTGTCGGCATGAACACTGAAGCTTTCTTT.

The chain recombines TRBV5-4 with TRBJ2-2, with 8 bases that match TRBD2. The CDR3 runs 15 residues. Germline CDR1 reads SGHNT; CDR2 reads YYREEE (reference sequence). V was pared by 4 bases and J by 6 bases, with 8 bases of the junction left unmatched. The DNA for the CDR3 is TGTGCCAGCAGCCTCGGGGGGGCCAGGTCCGGGGAGCTGTTTTTT. Its translation is CASSLGGARSGELFF.

CDR3: CASSPLTYPYEQYF. The CDR3 region has the DNA TGTGCCAGCAGCCCTCTAACCTATCCCTACGAGCAGTACTTC. V and J are TRBV7-8 and TRBJ2-7; D is unclear. From germline, CDR1 is SGHVS and CDR2 FQNEAQ. There are 14 residues in the CDR3. Trimming shortened V by 5 bases and J by 2 bases, and 13 bases separated the two germline ends.

The gene calls are TRBV6-5 and TRBJ2-7, with 7 bases lining up with TRBD1. This CDR3 is built from 15 residues. V lost 4 bases and J lost 2; bases outside the gene matches: 8. The germline CDR1 and CDR2 sequences are MNHEY and SVGAGI. The CDR3 region is CASSLGQRQTYEQYF. In DNA form, the CDR3 reads TGTGCCAGCAGTTTGGGACAGAGACAGACCTACGAGCAGTACTTC.